These 24 T cell receptor beta chains were sequenced from one sample in a study of Graves' ophthalmopathy and Graves' hyperthyroidism. RNA transcripts provided the template for amplifying TCR beta CDR3 regions. Second-round multiplex PCR came after first-round RT-PCR with HTBI primers. Each CDR3 protein is one row after TCRdb ran MiXCR on the multiplex PCR reads. The data contain 45,000 to 60,000 distinct CDR3 sequences, less than 65% of them singletons. The sample taken for sequencing was peripheral blood. The receptors shown here come from an adult woman with Graves' ophthalmopathy.

The V gene is TRBV20-1, the J gene TRBJ1-4; D is unclear. Germline V CDR1 and CDR2: DFQATT, SNEGSKA (reference sequence). This CDR3 region has 16 residues. Trimming removed 2 bases from V and 0 bases from J, with 13 bases in between. The CDR3 region has the DNA TGCAGTGCTAGATGGACTAGCGGTTCAACTAATGAAAAACTGTTTTTT. Protein product: CSARWTSGSTNEKLFF.

There are many counts of this clonotype. This chain links TRBV29-1 with TRBJ2-3, with 13 nucleotides matching TRBD2. The junction had 8 bases not matched to a gene; V was cut back by 7 bases and J by 1 base. The germline V gene has CDR1 SQVTM and CDR2 ANQGSEA. The CDR3 is made up of 16 amino acids. CDR3 sequence reads: CSAPGTSGMGTDTQYF. CDR3 bases: TGCAGCGCCCCAGGGACTAGCGGGATGGGCACAGATACGCAGTATTTT.

The V gene is TRBV7-3, the J gene TRBJ2-1; 9 bases match TRBD2. This CDR3 is built from 13 residues. Germline-derived CDR1 and CDR2 are SGHTA and FQGTGA. V lost 3 bases and J lost 7; bases outside the gene matches: 1. The CDR3 DNA follows: TGTGCCAGCAGCTTTAGCGGGAGTAATGAGCAGTTCTTC. This gives the protein CASSFSGSNEQFF.

This clonotype was seen repeatedly, ten times or more. This chain connects TRBV27 to TRBJ2-7; TRBD2 matches at 9 bases. This CDR3 has 17 residues. Trimming at V came to 0 bases and at J to 0 bases, leaving 6 bases not matched to a gene. Germline V gene sequence: CDR1 MNHEY, CDR2 SMNVEV (reference sequence). CDR3 in amino acids: CASSLSASGASSYEQYF. CDR3 nucleotides: TGTGCCAGCAGTTTATCTGCTAGCGGGGCGAGCTCCTACGAGCAGTACTTC.

This clonotype was detected once. The V and J genes are TRBV19 and TRBJ1-5, with 7 bases lining up with TRBD1. The V gene end was trimmed by 5 bases and the J gene end by 7 bases; junction bases not matched to a gene: 5. The CDR3 is made up of 13 amino acids. In germline, CDR1 is LNHDA, CDR2 SQIVND (reference sequence). The CDR3: CASSVQGLQPQHF. In DNA form, the CDR3 reads TGTGCCAGTAGTGTACAGGGGTTACAGCCCCAGCATTTT.

This chain's CDR3 is CASRPSVGSDTQYF. In nucleotides, the CDR3 is TGTGCCAGCAGGCCTAGTGTTGGGTCAGATACGCAGTATTTT. V and J are TRBV7-2 and TRBJ2-3; D ambiguous. Germline CDR1 and CDR2: SGHTA and FQGNSA. The V end lost 6 bases, the J end lost 4 bases, and 14 bases lay between the germline ends. The CDR3 loop spans 14 amino acids. Based on the CDR3 plus reference TRBV7-2 and TRBJ2-3, the full variable domain is GAGVSQSPSNKVTEKGKDVELRCDPISGHTALYWYRQSLGQGLEFLIYFQGNSAPDKSGLPSDRFSAERTGGSVSTLTIQRTQQEDSAVYLCASRPSVGSDTQYFGPGTRLTVL.

This clonotype has at least ten counts. The chain recombines TRBV20-1 with TRBJ2-7; D is perhaps TRBD2 (5 bases). Germline V gene data show CDR1 as DFQATT and CDR2 as SNEGSKA (reference sequence). The ends were cut back, 0 bases at V and 4 bases at J, with 13 bases in the middle. The CDR3 is made up of 14 amino acids. The CDR3 sequence: CSARDSAERYEQYF. The CDR3 DNA is TGCAGTGCTAGAGATTCGGCCGAGCGGTACGAGCAGTACTTC.

This clonotype was counted many times. The rearrangement links TRBV6-1 to TRBJ1-2; maybe TRBD1 (6 bases). V shed 2 bases and J shed 4 bases, with 11 bases lying between them. CDR1 is MNHNS and CDR2 is SASEGT in the germline V gene. The length of the CDR3 is 14 residues. The CDR3 reads CASSEQGQLYGYTF. CDR3 coding DNA: TGTGCCAGCAGTGAACAGGGGCAGCTCTATGGCTACACCTTC.

This clonotype was picked up many times. The J gene is TRBJ1-5, the V gene TRBV4-1, with D maybe TRBD1 (6 bases). The germline gives CDR1 MGHRA, CDR2 YSYEKL. Trimming took off 0 bases at V and 3 bases at J, with 15 bases between the two ends. The CDR3 length is 17 residues. CDR3 protein: CASSQDGGRGDNQPQHF. The CDR3 bases are TGCGCCAGCAGCCAAGACGGGGGGCGCGGAGACAATCAGCCCCAGCATTTT.

This clonotype was observed at least ten times. This chain joins TRBV2 and TRBJ1-5; TRBD1 is a possible D gene (5 bases). Germline CDR1 SNHLY, CDR2 FYNNEI. Trimming pared 4 bases from V and 7 bases from J, leaving 14 bases between. The length of the CDR3 is 14 residues. The CDR3 loop reads CASSGGLPGQPQHF. CDR3 DNA sequence: TGTGCCAGCAGTGGGGGACTACCTGGCCAGCCCCAGCATTTT.

V gene TRBV19 combines with J gene TRBJ2-3; 8 bases agree with TRBD2. Germline assignment: CDR1 LNHDA and CDR2 SQIVND (reference sequence). V was pared by 5 bases and J by 2 bases, with 3 bases of the junction left unmatched. This CDR3 is built from 14 residues. CDR3 loop: CASSLAGPTDTQYF. The CDR3 coding sequence is TGTGCCAGTAGTTTAGCGGGACCCACAGATACGCAGTATTTT. The full variable domain, its missing parts supplied by reference TRBV19 and TRBJ2-3, is DGGITQSPKYLFRKEGQNVTLSCEQNLNHDAMYWYRQDPGQGLRLIYYSQIVNDFQKGDIAEGYSVSREKKESFPLTVTSAQKNPTAFYLCASSLAGPTDTQYFGPGTRLTVL.

This clonotype was recorded at least ten times. The rearrangement joins TRBV15 to TRBJ2-6; the D gene is possibly TRBD2 (6 bases). CDR1 and CDR2 from the germline V gene are LNHNV and YYDKDF (reference sequence). The CDR3 totals 15 residues. V gave up 5 bases and J gave up 4 bases, with 12 bases separating them. The CDR3 loop is CATSLGGTGANVLTF. In DNA form, the CDR3 reads TGTGCCACCAGCCTGGGGGGAACCGGGGCCAACGTCCTGACTTTC.

The chain recombines TRBV10-3 with TRBJ2-1; a weak D match, TRBD1 (5 bases). This CDR3 comprises 15 residues. V gave up 4 bases and J gave up 5 bases, with 15 bases separating them. Germline CDR1 reads ENHRY; CDR2 reads SYGVKD. CDR3: CAISATGQYDNEQFF. CDR3 coding DNA: TGTGCCATCAGTGCTACAGGACAATACGACAATGAGCAGTTCTTC.

This clonotype has just one count. The chain links TRBV19 to TRBJ1-5, with unresolved D. Germline CDR1 is LNHDA and CDR2 is SQIVND (reference sequence). This CDR3 comprises 13 residues. V lost 9 bases and J lost 0, with 9 bases in between. The CDR3 sequence: CASALCSNQPQHF. CDR3 in DNA: TGTGCCAGCGCACTGTGTAGCAATCAGCCCCAGCATTTT.

The rearrangement uses TRBV7-8 and TRBJ2-1, with D possibly being TRBD1 (5 bases). CDR1 and CDR2 (germline): SGHVS, FQNEAQ. This CDR3 has 15 residues. Trimming removed 1 base from V and 2 bases from J, with 9 bases in between. CDR3 region: CASSLDGAAYNEQFF. In DNA, the CDR3 is TGTGCCAGCAGCTTAGATGGGGCGGCCTACAATGAGCAGTTCTTC.

The chain uses TRBV29-1 and TRBJ2-7; D ambiguous. The CDR3 extends over 13 amino acids. Germline V gene data show CDR1 as SQVTM and CDR2 as ANQGSEA. V lost 8 bases and J lost 0, with 14 bases in between. The CDR3 bases are TGCAGCTCCCGGCAGGCTAGCTCCTACGAGCAGTACTTC. This sequence encodes CSSRQASSYEQYF.

This clonotype is medium-sized in the sample. The chain employs TRBV29-1 and TRBJ2-1; weak D call: TRBD2 (6 bases). This CDR3 has 15 residues. The V end lost 6 bases, the J end lost 0 bases, and 15 bases lay between the germline ends. The germline gives CDR1 SQVTM, CDR2 ANQGSEA. As DNA, the CDR3 is TGCAGCGTCAAAGCAGCGGGCAGCTCCTACAATGAGCAGTTCTTC. It yields the protein CSVKAAGSSYNEQFF.

This clonotype came up once. One base away lies a much larger clone, so this may be a sequencing read error. Because the CDR3 is missing its conserved closing phenylalanine or tryptophan, this is likely a read error. CDR3: CASSQDRDSGFNYGYTS. DNA of the CDR3: TGCGCCAGCAGCCAAGACCGGGACAGTGGATTTAACTATGGCTACACCTCC. The rearrangement uses TRBV4-3 and TRBJ1-2; 7 positions agree with TRBD1. CDR1 is LGHNA and CDR2 is YSLEER in the germline V gene. V was pared by 0 bases and J by 1 base, with 8 bases of the junction left unmatched. The CDR3 totals 17 residues.

In this sample, this clonotype turned up many times. V is TRBV7-8 and J is TRBJ2-7; 7 bases agree with TRBD1. This CDR3 is built from 14 residues. Germline V gene lookup returns CDR1 SGHVS and CDR2 FQNEAQ. With V trimmed by 2 bases and J by 4 bases, 5 bases remained unmatched. The CDR3 nucleotides read TGTGCCAGCAGCTTAACAGGGGCCGGTTACGAGCAGTACTTC. Translating it yields CASSLTGAGYEQYF.

This clonotype was recorded many times. V and J are TRBV11-2 and TRBJ2-1, with 7 bases identical to TRBD2. The CDR3 spans 15 residues. Trimming removed 5 bases from V and 8 bases from J; junction bases left unmatched: 12. Germline V CDR1 and CDR2: SGHAT, FQNNGV. CDR3 sequence reads: CASSALLGGGDEQFF. The CDR3 DNA follows: TGTGCCAGCAGCGCCCTTCTTGGGGGGGGGGATGAGCAGTTCTTC.

This clonotype was observed many times. The chain uses TRBV6-5 and TRBJ2-3; tentatively, D is TRBD1 or TRBD2 (5 bases each). Trimming removed 2 bases from V and 6 bases from J, with 21 bases in between. The CDR3 runs to 17 residues. From germline, CDR1 is MNHEY and CDR2 SVGAGI. The CDR3 DNA follows: TGTGCCAGCAGTTACGGAGGTGGGGGTCTAGCATCGGATACGCAGTATTTT. Encoded protein: CASSYGGGGLASDTQYF.

In its sample, this clonotype was seen many times. V is TRBV29-1 and J is TRBJ2-2; the D call may be TRBD1 or TRBD2 (5 bases each). Germline values: CDR1 SQVTM, CDR2 ANQGSEA. This CDR3 is built from 14 residues. V was shortened by 6 bases and J by 2 bases, with 13 bases between the two germline ends. CDR3 sequence (DNA): TGCAGCGTCATCGGGACGGCAAACACCGGGGAGCTGTTTTTT. Protein: CSVIGTANTGELFF.

This clonotype was detected many times. The chain couples TRBV7-9 to TRBJ1-2; 9 bases match TRBD1. Trimming cost V 8 bases and J 4 bases; bases outside gene matches: 5. The germline gives CDR1 SEHNR, CDR2 FQNEAQ (reference sequence). The CDR3 contains 13 residues. The CDR3 here is CASGQDRGYGYTF. The CDR3 DNA reads as TGTGCCAGCGGACAGGACAGGGGCTATGGCTACACCTTC.

This clonotype was observed a few times. This sequence may be a read error, since a much larger clone differs from it by one base. The chain carries TRBV6-5 and TRBJ2-7, with a tentative D call TRBD2 (6 bases). The V gene lost 8 bases and the J gene lost 2 bases, with 16 bases spanning the gap. The CDR3 is made up of 14 amino acids. Germline CDR1 is MNHEY and CDR2 is SVGAGI. CDR3 in DNA: TGTGCCAGCGGCGCGGGGCCGGACGCCTACGAGCAGTACTTC. It codes for CASGAGPDAYEQYF.